The rows below give T cell receptor beta chains drawn from one sample of a study of shared clonotypes between healthy human individuals. Some clones are missing from TCRdb's copy, which holds only in-frame ones; the method was immunoSEQ multiplex PCR. The data hold about 820,000 clones, with 90% to 95% observed a single time. Sequencing was done on a sample of naive CD8+ T cells sorted from blood. Receptor source: a man aged 25 to 40 in good health. Both conserved end residues are part of each CDR3. D genes are given only for firm matches. Clone size appears in some rows only: once, few, many, or a class for an expanded clone.

v_gene: TRBV7-9; d_gene: TRBD1; j_gene: TRBJ1-5; len: 14; abundance: .; CDR3aa: CASSSTGANQPQHF; CDR3nt: TGTGCCAGCAGCTCGACAGGGGCGAATCAGCCCCAGCATTTT
v_gene: TRBV4-1; d_gene: .; j_gene: TRBJ2-5; len: 17; abundance: .; CDR3aa: CASSLAQGRLAEETQYF; CDR3nt: TGCGCCAGCAGTCTGGCACAGGGACGCTTGGCTGAAGAGACCCAGTACTTC
v_gene: TRBV6-6; d_gene: .; j_gene: TRBJ1-5; len: 16; abundance: .; CDR3aa: CASSYGSGAPNQPQHF; CDR3nt: TGTGCCAGCAGTTACGGTTCAGGGGCCCCCAATCAGCCCCAGCATTTT
v_gene: TRBV12-1; d_gene: .; j_gene: TRBJ2-6; len: 18; abundance: .; CDR3aa: CASSFRYIGQSRANVLTF; CDR3nt: TGTGCCAGCAGCTTTAGGTATATAGGACAAAGTCGGGCCAACGTCCTGACTTTC
v_gene: TRBV2; d_gene: .; j_gene: TRBJ2-3; len: 14; abundance: .; CDR3aa: CASSDGLRTDTQYF; CDR3nt: TGTGCCAGCAGTGATGGGCTTCGCACAGATACGCAGTATTTT
v_gene: TRBV11-3; d_gene: .; j_gene: TRBJ2-2; len: 16; abundance: .; CDR3aa: CASSLGGGSHTGELFF; CDR3nt: TGTGCCAGCAGCTTAGGGGGGGGCTCCCACACCGGGGAGCTGTTTTTT
v_gene: TRBV7-8; d_gene: TRBD1; j_gene: TRBJ2-5; len: 15; abundance: .; CDR3aa: CASSRDRGRQETQYF; CDR3nt: TGTGCCAGCAGCAGGGACAGGGGGCGGCAAGAGACCCAGTACTTC
v_gene: TRBV7-9; d_gene: .; j_gene: TRBJ1-1; len: 15; abundance: once; CDR3aa: CASSLAQGGPTEAFF; CDR3nt: TGTGCCAGCAGCTTAGCGCAGGGCGGGCCCACTGAAGCTTTCTTT
v_gene: TRBV2; d_gene: .; j_gene: TRBJ1-4; len: 15; abundance: once; CDR3aa: CASIRQAAGNEKLFF; CDR3nt: TGTGCCAGCATCCGACAGGCTGCGGGTAATGAAAAACTGTTTTTT
v_gene: TRBV7-2; d_gene: TRBD1; j_gene: TRBJ2-3; len: 16; abundance: .; CDR3aa: CASSTLRTGWSDTQYF; CDR3nt: TGTGCCAGCAGCACCCTGAGGACAGGGTGGTCAGATACGCAGTATTTT
v_gene: TRBV2; d_gene: .; j_gene: TRBJ2-5; len: 15; abundance: .; CDR3aa: CASSELGKARETQYF; CDR3nt: TGTGCCAGCAGTGAACTAGGCAAAGCGCGAGAGACCCAGTACTTC
v_gene: TRBV29-1; d_gene: TRBD2; j_gene: TRBJ2-1; len: 17; abundance: .; CDR3aa: CSVVLAGGPDLYNEQFF; CDR3nt: TGCAGCGTTGTACTAGCGGGAGGGCCGGACCTATACAATGAGCAGTTCTTC
v_gene: TRBV9; d_gene: TRBD2; j_gene: TRBJ2-7; len: 15; abundance: once; CDR3aa: CASSVSGGTSYEQYF; CDR3nt: TGTGCCAGCAGCGTATCGGGAGGAACCTCCTACGAGCAGTACTTC
v_gene: TRBV19; d_gene: .; j_gene: TRBJ1-5; len: 16; abundance: .; CDR3aa: CASSTPRDGSDQPQHF; CDR3nt: TGTGCCAGTAGTACCCCCCGGGACGGCAGCGATCAGCCCCAGCATTTT
v_gene: TRBV6-5; d_gene: TRBD2; j_gene: TRBJ2-6; len: 15; abundance: .; CDR3aa: CASSYRGVGANVLTF; CDR3nt: TGTGCCAGCAGTTACCGGGGGGTTGGGGCCAACGTCCTGACTTTC
v_gene: TRBV2; d_gene: TRBD2; j_gene: TRBJ2-2; len: 16; abundance: .; CDR3aa: CASRTLAGMNTGELFF; CDR3nt: TGTGCCAGCAGGACCTTAGCGGGGATGAACACCGGGGAGCTGTTTTTT
v_gene: TRBV11-2; d_gene: .; j_gene: TRBJ1-5; len: 14; abundance: .; CDR3aa: CASSFKPSNQPQHF; CDR3nt: TGTGCCAGCAGCTTCAAGCCTAGCAATCAGCCCCAGCATTTT
v_gene: TRBV27; d_gene: .; j_gene: TRBJ2-3; len: 15; abundance: .; CDR3aa: CASSAGTLYTDTQYF; CDR3nt: TGTGCCAGCAGCGCCGGGACTTTGTACACAGATACGCAGTATTTT
v_gene: TRBV11-2; d_gene: TRBD1; j_gene: TRBJ2-7; len: 14; abundance: once; CDR3aa: CASNHPDRAYEQYF; CDR3nt: TGTGCCAGCAACCATCCGGACAGGGCCTACGAGCAGTACTTC
v_gene: TRBV6-5; d_gene: .; j_gene: TRBJ1-5; len: 14; abundance: .; CDR3aa: CASSYGGSNQPQHF; CDR3nt: TGTGCCAGCAGTTACGGCGGTAGCAATCAGCCCCAGCATTTT
v_gene: TRBV27; d_gene: .; j_gene: TRBJ2-5; len: 14; abundance: .; CDR3aa: CASSLIWGRETQYF; CDR3nt: TGTGCCAGCAGTTTAATATGGGGCCGAGAGACCCAGTACTTC
v_gene: TRBV18; d_gene: .; j_gene: TRBJ2-5; len: 15; abundance: .; CDR3aa: CASSLAPGVGETQYF; CDR3nt: TGTGCCAGCTCACTCGCCCCAGGAGTTGGAGAGACCCAGTACTTC
v_gene: TRBV5-6; d_gene: .; j_gene: TRBJ2-7; len: 15; abundance: .; CDR3aa: CASSLVRRVTYEQYF; CDR3nt: TGTGCCAGCAGCTTAGTTAGGAGGGTAACCTACGAGCAGTACTTC
v_gene: TRBV5-1; d_gene: .; j_gene: TRBJ2-5; len: 14; abundance: .; CDR3aa: CASSLRGVQETQYF; CDR3nt: TGCGCCAGCAGCTTGAGGGGGGTGCAAGAGACCCAGTACTTC
v_gene: TRBV6-1; d_gene: .; j_gene: TRBJ1-2; len: 13; abundance: .; CDR3aa: CASSEDEVYGYTF; CDR3nt: TGTGCCAGCAGTGAAGATGAAGTCTATGGCTACACCTTC
v_gene: TRBV7-9; d_gene: TRBD1; j_gene: TRBJ1-2; len: 17; abundance: few; CDR3aa: CASSKGTGGAANYGYTF; CDR3nt: TGTGCCAGCAGCAAAGGGACAGGGGGCGCCGCTAACTATGGCTACACCTTC
v_gene: TRBV5-1; d_gene: TRBD1; j_gene: TRBJ2-7; len: 16; abundance: .; CDR3aa: CASSSAGGGFSYEQYF; CDR3nt: TGCGCCAGCAGCTCGGCAGGGGGCGGCTTTTCCTACGAGCAGTACTTC
v_gene: TRBV6-1; d_gene: TRBD1; j_gene: TRBJ1-2; len: 18; abundance: .; CDR3aa: CASSERRQGVRANYGYTF; CDR3nt: TGTGCCAGCAGTGAAAGGCGCCAGGGGGTACGAGCTAACTATGGCTACACCTTC
v_gene: TRBV5-1; d_gene: TRBD1; j_gene: TRBJ2-1; len: 14; abundance: once; CDR3aa: CASSFRTGWNEQFF; CDR3nt: TGCGCCAGCAGTTTCCGGACAGGGTGGAATGAGCAGTTCTTC
v_gene: TRBV7-9; d_gene: .; j_gene: TRBJ2-2; len: 15; abundance: .; CDR3aa: CASSLALQGTGELFF; CDR3nt: TGTGCCAGCAGCTTAGCGCTACAGGGAACCGGGGAGCTGTTTTTT
v_gene: TRBV18; d_gene: TRBD2; j_gene: TRBJ2-5; len: 15; abundance: .; CDR3aa: CASSPGTSVQETQYF; CDR3nt: TGTGCCAGCTCACCAGGGACTAGCGTACAAGAGACCCAGTACTTC
v_gene: TRBV5-4; d_gene: TRBD2; j_gene: TRBJ2-1; len: 17; abundance: .; CDR3aa: CASSLEPLAGASHEQFF; CDR3nt: TGTGCCAGCAGCTTGGAGCCACTAGCGGGAGCATCCCATGAGCAGTTCTTC
v_gene: TRBV19; d_gene: .; j_gene: TRBJ2-7; len: 14; abundance: .; CDR3aa: CASSPGLSSYEQYF; CDR3nt: TGTGCCAGTAGTCCGGGACTCAGCTCCTACGAGCAGTACTTC
v_gene: TRBV19; d_gene: .; j_gene: TRBJ1-2; len: 15; abundance: .; CDR3aa: CASSDQGLPLYGYTF; CDR3nt: TGTGCCAGTAGTGATCAGGGACTTCCCTTGTATGGCTACACCTTC
v_gene: TRBV5-1; d_gene: TRBD1; j_gene: TRBJ2-7; len: 15; abundance: .; CDR3aa: CASRRTGTASYEQYF; CDR3nt: TGCGCCAGCAGGCGGACCGGGACAGCATCCTACGAGCAGTACTTC
v_gene: TRBV21-1; d_gene: .; j_gene: TRBJ2-7; len: 17; abundance: .; CDR3aa: CASSKRPQGQGAWEQYF; CDR3nt: TGTGCCAGCAGCAAACGGCCGCAGGGACAGGGGGCCTGGGAGCAGTACTTC
v_gene: TRBV7-9; d_gene: .; j_gene: TRBJ2-7; len: 16; abundance: .; CDR3aa: CASQATLRGSEYEQYF; CDR3nt: TGTGCCAGCCAAGCCACACTTAGGGGGTCCGAGTACGAGCAGTACTTC
v_gene: TRBV4-3; d_gene: .; j_gene: TRBJ2-7; len: 14; abundance: .; CDR3aa: CASSQDSGSYEQYF; CDR3nt: TGCGCCAGCAGCCAAGATTCAGGGTCCTACGAGCAGTACTTC
v_gene: TRBV7-2; d_gene: TRBD1; j_gene: TRBJ2-1; len: 16; abundance: few; CDR3aa: CASSLGQGAPYNEQFF; CDR3nt: TGTGCCAGCAGCTTAGGACAGGGGGCCCCCTACAATGAGCAGTTCTTC
v_gene: TRBV11-2; d_gene: .; j_gene: TRBJ1-1; len: 15; abundance: .; CDR3aa: CASRAIAGKNTEAFF; CDR3nt: TGTGCCAGCAGGGCCATAGCGGGAAAGAACACTGAAGCTTTCTTT
v_gene: TRBV7-9; d_gene: TRBD1; j_gene: TRBJ2-7; len: 14; abundance: once; CDR3aa: CASTHADRGYEQYF; CDR3nt: TGTGCCAGCACCCACGCGGACAGGGGGTACGAGCAGTACTTC
v_gene: TRBV5-4; d_gene: TRBD1; j_gene: TRBJ1-4; len: 15; abundance: .; CDR3aa: CASSLDIQGGEKLFF; CDR3nt: TGTGCCAGCAGCTTGGATATCCAGGGGGGAGAAAAACTGTTTTTT
v_gene: TRBV28; d_gene: .; j_gene: TRBJ2-7; len: 13; abundance: .; CDR3aa: CASSLLAGYEQYF; CDR3nt: TGTGCCAGCAGTTTACTAGCAGGCTACGAGCAGTACTTC
v_gene: TRBV6-5; d_gene: .; j_gene: TRBJ2-2; len: 11; abundance: .; CDR3aa: CASSSAGELFF; CDR3nt: TGTGCCAGCAGTAGTGCCGGGGAGCTGTTTTTT
v_gene: TRBV6-5; d_gene: .; j_gene: TRBJ2-7; len: 14; abundance: .; CDR3aa: CASSYSPGSYEQYF; CDR3nt: TGTGCCAGCAGTTACTCCCCTGGATCCTACGAGCAGTACTTC
v_gene: TRBV27; d_gene: .; j_gene: TRBJ2-2; len: 14; abundance: .; CDR3aa: CASSFALRGGELFF; CDR3nt: TGTGCCAGCAGTTTTGCGCTGAGGGGCGGGGAGCTGTTTTTT
v_gene: TRBV30; d_gene: .; j_gene: TRBJ2-1; len: 14; abundance: .; CDR3aa: CACTGTHNYNEQFF; CDR3nt: TGTGCCTGCACCGGGACGCATAACTACAATGAGCAGTTCTTC
v_gene: TRBV4-1; d_gene: TRBD2; j_gene: TRBJ2-5; len: 15; abundance: .; CDR3aa: CASSLGLAAQETQYF; CDR3nt: TGCGCCAGCAGCCTGGGACTAGCGGCCCAAGAGACCCAGTACTTC
v_gene: TRBV29-1; d_gene: TRBD2; j_gene: TRBJ2-4; len: 14; abundance: .; CDR3aa: CSAQGLAGANIQYF; CDR3nt: TGCAGCGCCCAAGGACTAGCGGGAGCTAACATTCAGTACTTC
v_gene: TRBV27; d_gene: TRBD1; j_gene: TRBJ1-5; len: 14; abundance: .; CDR3aa: CASSPGQGNQPQHF; CDR3nt: TGTGCCAGCAGTCCCGGACAGGGGAATCAGCCCCAGCATTTT
v_gene: TRBV11-2; d_gene: .; j_gene: TRBJ2-5; len: 13; abundance: .; CDR3aa: CASSLVVGETQYF; CDR3nt: TGTGCCAGCAGCTTAGTCGTGGGAGAGACCCAGTACTTC
v_gene: TRBV7-9; d_gene: .; j_gene: TRBJ2-7; len: 13; abundance: .; CDR3aa: CASSLPQSYEQYF; CDR3nt: TGTGCCAGCAGCTTACCCCAATCCTACGAGCAGTACTTC
v_gene: TRBV5-1; d_gene: TRBD1; j_gene: TRBJ2-1; len: 15; abundance: .; CDR3aa: CASSWGTGVFNEQFF; CDR3nt: TGCGCCAGCAGCTGGGGGACAGGGGTTTTCAATGAGCAGTTCTTC
v_gene: TRBV11-1; d_gene: .; j_gene: TRBJ2-1; len: 16; abundance: .; CDR3aa: CASSAGASWAYNEQFF; CDR3nt: TGTGCCAGCAGCGCCGGGGCATCCTGGGCCTACAATGAGCAGTTCTTC
v_gene: TRBV4-3; d_gene: TRBD2; j_gene: TRBJ2-3; len: 15; abundance: .; CDR3aa: CASSQGEGGEDTQYF; CDR3nt: TGCGCCAGCAGCCAAGGCGAGGGAGGGGAAGATACGCAGTATTTT
v_gene: TRBV27; d_gene: TRBD1; j_gene: TRBJ2-3; len: 15; abundance: once; CDR3aa: CASSFPGQGPDTQYF; CDR3nt: TGTGCCAGCAGTTTCCCGGGACAGGGGCCAGATACGCAGTATTTT
v_gene: TRBV7-9; d_gene: .; j_gene: TRBJ2-5; len: 14; abundance: .; CDR3aa: CASSFPGEAETQYF; CDR3nt: TGTGCCAGCAGCTTTCCAGGGGAGGCGGAGACCCAGTACTTC